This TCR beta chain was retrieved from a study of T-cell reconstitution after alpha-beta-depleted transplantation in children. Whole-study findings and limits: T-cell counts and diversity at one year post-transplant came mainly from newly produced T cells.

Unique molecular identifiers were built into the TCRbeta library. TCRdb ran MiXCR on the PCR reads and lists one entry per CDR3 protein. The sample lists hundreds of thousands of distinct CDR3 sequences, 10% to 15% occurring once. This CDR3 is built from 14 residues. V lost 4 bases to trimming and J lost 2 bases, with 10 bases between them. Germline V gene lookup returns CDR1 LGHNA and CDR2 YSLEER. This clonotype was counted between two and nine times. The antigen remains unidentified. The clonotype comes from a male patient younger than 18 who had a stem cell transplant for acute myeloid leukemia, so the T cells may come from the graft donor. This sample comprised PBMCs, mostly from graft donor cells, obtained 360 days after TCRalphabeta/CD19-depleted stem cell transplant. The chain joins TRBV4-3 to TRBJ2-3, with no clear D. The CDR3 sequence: CASSRAAVTDTQYF. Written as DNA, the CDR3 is TGCGCCAGCAGCCGCGCGGCGGTCACAGATACGCAGTATTTT.